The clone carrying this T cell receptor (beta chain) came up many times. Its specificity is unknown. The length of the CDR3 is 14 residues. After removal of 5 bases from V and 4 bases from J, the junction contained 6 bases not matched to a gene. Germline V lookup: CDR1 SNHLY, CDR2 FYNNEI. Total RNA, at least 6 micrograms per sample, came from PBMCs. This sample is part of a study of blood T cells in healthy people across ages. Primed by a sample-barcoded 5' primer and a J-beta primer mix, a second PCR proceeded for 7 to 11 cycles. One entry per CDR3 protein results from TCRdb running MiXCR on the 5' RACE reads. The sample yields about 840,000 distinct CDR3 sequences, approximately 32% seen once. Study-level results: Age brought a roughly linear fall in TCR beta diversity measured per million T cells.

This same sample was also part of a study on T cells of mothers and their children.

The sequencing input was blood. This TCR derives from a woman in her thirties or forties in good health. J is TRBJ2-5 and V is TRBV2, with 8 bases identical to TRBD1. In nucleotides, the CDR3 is TGTGCCAGCAGTCGGCAGGGGGCCCTAGAGACCCAGTACTTC. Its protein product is CASSRQGALETQYF.